The present T cell receptor beta chain was sequenced within a study of Ad26.COV2.S vaccination and SARS-CoV-2 variants. The assay was immunoSEQ multiplex PCR, and TCRdb's table has in-frame clones only and misses some. The sample has around 350,000 clones; roughly 85% are singletons. General observations from the study: Total T cell responses may have been underestimated by the TCR breadth and depth analyses. Spike-specific TCR breadth in vaccine recipients exceeded that seen in placebo recipients.

The sample's treatment: 15 to 20 received Ad26.COV2.S at low or high dose, single or two shots; about 5 received placebo; per-sample allocation not given. Sampling was performed 63 days after the first vaccine or placebo injection. This Boston cohort included adults aged 18-55 years. Trimming took off 5 bases at V and 5 bases at J, with 7 bases between the two ends. The CDR3 consists of 11 residues. The table lists this clone with many counts. Its antigen remains unidentified. The V gene is TRBV5-3, the J gene TRBJ1-1; D is unresolved. TRBV5-3 belongs to the ORF category, with a function that is uncertain. The material sequenced was peripheral blood, taken in a trial of Ad26.COV2.S vaccine versus placebo. The receptor's source is a person aged 18-60 years who received the Ad26.COV2.S COVID-19 vaccine or a placebo. CDR3 residues: CARRGITEAFF. The CDR3 DNA sequence: TGTGCCAGAAGGGGGATAACTGAAGCTTTCTTT.